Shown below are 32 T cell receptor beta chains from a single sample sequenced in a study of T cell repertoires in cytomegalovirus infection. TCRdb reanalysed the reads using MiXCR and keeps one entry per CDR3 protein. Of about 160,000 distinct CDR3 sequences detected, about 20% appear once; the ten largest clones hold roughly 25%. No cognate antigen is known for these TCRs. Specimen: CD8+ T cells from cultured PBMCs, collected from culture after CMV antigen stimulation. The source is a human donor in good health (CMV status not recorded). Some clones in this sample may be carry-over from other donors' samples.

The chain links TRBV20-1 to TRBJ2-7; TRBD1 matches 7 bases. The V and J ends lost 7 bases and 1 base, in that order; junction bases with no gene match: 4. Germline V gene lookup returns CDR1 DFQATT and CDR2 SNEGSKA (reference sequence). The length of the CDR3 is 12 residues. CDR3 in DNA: TGCAGTGGCAGGACAGGATCCTACGAGCAGTACTTC. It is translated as CSGRTGSYEQYF.

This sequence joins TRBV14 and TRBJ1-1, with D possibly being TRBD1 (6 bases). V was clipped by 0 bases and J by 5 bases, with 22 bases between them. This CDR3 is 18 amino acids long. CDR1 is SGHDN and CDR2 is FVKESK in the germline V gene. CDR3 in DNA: TGTGCCAGCAGCCAAGATTCGATAGTGGTGGGGGCGGGAACTGAAGCTTTCTTT. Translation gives CASSQDSIVVGAGTEAFF.

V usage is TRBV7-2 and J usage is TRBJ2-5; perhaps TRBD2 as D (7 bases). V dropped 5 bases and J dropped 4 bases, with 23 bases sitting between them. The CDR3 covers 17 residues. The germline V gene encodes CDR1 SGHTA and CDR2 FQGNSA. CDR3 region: CASSQRGAGAFVETQYF. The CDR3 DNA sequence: TGTGCCAGCAGCCAACGAGGGGCGGGGGCCTTCGTAGAGACCCAGTACTTC.

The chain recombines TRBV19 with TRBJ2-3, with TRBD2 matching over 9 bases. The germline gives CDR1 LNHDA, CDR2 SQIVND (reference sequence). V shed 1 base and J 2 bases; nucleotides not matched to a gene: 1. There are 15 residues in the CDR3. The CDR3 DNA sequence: TGTGCCAGTAGTATAGTAGCGGGGGTCACAGATACGCAGTATTTT. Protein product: CASSIVAGVTDTQYF.

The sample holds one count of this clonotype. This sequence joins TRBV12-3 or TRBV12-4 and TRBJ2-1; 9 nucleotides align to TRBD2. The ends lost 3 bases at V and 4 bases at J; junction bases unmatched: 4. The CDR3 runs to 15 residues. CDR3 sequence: CASSLSGGRYNEQFF. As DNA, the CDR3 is TGTGCCAGCAGTTTGAGCGGGGGGCGATACAATGAGCAGTTCTTC.

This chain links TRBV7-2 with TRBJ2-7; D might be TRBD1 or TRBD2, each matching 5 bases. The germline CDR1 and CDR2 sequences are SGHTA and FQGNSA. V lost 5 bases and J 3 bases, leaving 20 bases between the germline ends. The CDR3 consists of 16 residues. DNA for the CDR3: TGTGCCAGCAGCCCGTTGTTGGGGACCTACGACTACGAGCAGTACTTC. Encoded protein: CASSPLLGTYDYEQYF. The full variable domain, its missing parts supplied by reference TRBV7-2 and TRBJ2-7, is GAGVSQSPSNKVTEKGKDVELRCDPISGHTALYWYRQSLGQGLEFLIYFQGNSAPDKSGLPSDRFSAERTGGSVSTLTIQRTQQEDSAVYLCASSPLLGTYDYEQYFGPGTRLTVT.

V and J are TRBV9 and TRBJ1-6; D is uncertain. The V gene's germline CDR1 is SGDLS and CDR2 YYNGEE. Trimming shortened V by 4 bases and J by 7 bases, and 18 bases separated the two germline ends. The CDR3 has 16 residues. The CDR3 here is CASSHSPSRVNSPLHF. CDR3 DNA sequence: TGTGCCAGCAGCCACTCCCCCTCACGGGTGAATTCACCCCTCCACTTT. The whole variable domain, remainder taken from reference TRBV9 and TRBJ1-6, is DSGVTQTPKHLITATGQRVTLRCSPRSGDLSVYWYQQSLDQGLQFLIQYYNGEERAKGNILERFSAQQFPDLHSELNLSSLELGDSALYFCASSHSPSRVNSPLHFGNGTRLTVT.

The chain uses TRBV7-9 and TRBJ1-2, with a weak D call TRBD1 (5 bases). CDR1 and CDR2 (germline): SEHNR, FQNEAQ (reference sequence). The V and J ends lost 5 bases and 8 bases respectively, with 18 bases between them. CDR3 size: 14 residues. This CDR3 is CASSPSSLRDGYTF. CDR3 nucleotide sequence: TGTGCCAGCAGCCCCTCCTCACTCAGGGACGGCTACACCTTC. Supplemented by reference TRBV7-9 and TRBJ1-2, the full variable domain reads DTGVSQNPRHKITKRGQNVTFRCDPISEHNRLYWYRQTLGQGPEFLTYFQNEAQLEKSRLLSDRFSAERPKGSFSTLEIQRTEQGDSAMYLCASSPSSLRDGYTFGSGTRLTVV.

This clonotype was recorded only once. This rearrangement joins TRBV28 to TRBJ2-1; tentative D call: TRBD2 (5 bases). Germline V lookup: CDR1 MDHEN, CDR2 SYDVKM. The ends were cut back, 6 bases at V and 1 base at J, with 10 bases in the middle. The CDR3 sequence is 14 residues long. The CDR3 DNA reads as TGTGCCAGCAGCGATCCGGGATCCTACAATGAGCAGTTCTTC. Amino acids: CASSDPGSYNEQFF.

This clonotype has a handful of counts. The CDR3 reads CASSSPSGGASGNTIYF. CDR3 sequence (DNA): TGTGCCAGCAGCTCCCCTTCCGGGGGAGCCTCTGGAAACACCATATATTTT. This chain joins TRBV7-8 and TRBJ1-3, with D possibly TRBD1 on 5 matching bases. Germline CDR1 reads SGHVS; CDR2 reads FQNEAQ. With 4 bases removed from V and 0 bases from J, the gap between germline ends came to 16 bases. This CDR3 comprises 17 residues.

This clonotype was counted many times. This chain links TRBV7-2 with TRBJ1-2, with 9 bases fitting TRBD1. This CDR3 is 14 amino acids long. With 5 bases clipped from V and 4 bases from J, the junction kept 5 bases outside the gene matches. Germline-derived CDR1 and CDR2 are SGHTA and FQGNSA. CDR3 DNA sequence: TGTGCCAGCAGCCCGCAACAGGGGGCCTATGGCTACACCTTC. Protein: CASSPQQGAYGYTF.

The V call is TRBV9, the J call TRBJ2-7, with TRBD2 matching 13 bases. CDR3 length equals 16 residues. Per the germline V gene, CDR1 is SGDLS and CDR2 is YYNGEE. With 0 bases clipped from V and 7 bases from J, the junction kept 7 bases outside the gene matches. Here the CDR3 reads CASSVGTSGGAREQYF. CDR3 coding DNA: TGTGCCAGCAGCGTAGGTACTAGCGGGGGGGCGCGGGAGCAGTACTTC.

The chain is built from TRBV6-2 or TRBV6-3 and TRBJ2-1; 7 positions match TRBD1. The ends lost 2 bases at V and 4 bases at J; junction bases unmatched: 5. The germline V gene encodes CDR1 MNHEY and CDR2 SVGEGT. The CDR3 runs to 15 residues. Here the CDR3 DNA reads TGTGCCAGCAGTTACATGGGACAGACATACAATGAGCAGTTCTTC. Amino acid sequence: CASSYMGQTYNEQFF.

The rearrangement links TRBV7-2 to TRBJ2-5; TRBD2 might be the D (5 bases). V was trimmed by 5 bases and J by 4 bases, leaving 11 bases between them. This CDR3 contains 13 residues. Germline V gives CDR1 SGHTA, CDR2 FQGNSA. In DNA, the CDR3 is TGTGCCAGCAGCCCCGGGAACGTAGAGACCCAGTACTTC. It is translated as CASSPGNVETQYF.

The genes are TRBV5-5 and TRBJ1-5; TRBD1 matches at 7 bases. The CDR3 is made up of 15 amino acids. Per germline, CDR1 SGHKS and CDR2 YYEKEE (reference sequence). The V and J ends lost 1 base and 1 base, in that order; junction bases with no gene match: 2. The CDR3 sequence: CASSLTGESNQPQHF. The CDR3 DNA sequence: TGTGCCAGCAGCTTGACAGGGGAAAGCAATCAGCCCCAGCATTTT.

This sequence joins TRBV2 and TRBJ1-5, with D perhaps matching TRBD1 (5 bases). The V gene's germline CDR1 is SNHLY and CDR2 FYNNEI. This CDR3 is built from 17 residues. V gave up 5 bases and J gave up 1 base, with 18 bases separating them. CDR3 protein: CASSRGGGWESNQPQHF. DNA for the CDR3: TGTGCCAGCAGTCGCGGGGGAGGATGGGAGAGCAATCAGCCCCAGCATTTT.

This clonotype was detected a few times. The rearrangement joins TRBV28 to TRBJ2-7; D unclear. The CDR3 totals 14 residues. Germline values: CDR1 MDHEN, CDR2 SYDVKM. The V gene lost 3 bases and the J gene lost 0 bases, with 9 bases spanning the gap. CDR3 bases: TGTGCCAGCAGTTTCTATGCCAGCTCCTACGAGCAGTACTTC. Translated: CASSFYASSYEQYF.

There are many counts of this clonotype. The CDR3: CASSPGGAWAYEQYF. Here the CDR3 DNA reads TGTGCCAGCAGCCCAGGGGGCGCGTGGGCCTACGAGCAGTACTTC. This chain connects TRBV14 to TRBJ2-7; 8 positions agree with TRBD1. Germline-derived CDR1 and CDR2 are SGHDN and FVKESK. The CDR3 is 15 residues long. Trimming cost V 4 bases and J 2 bases; bases outside gene matches: 7.

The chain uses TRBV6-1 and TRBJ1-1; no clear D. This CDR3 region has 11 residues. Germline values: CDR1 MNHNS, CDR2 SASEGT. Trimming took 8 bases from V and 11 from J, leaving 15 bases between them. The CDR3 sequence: CASGNGPGAFF. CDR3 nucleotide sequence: TGTGCCAGCGGTAATGGGCCGGGGGCTTTCTTT.

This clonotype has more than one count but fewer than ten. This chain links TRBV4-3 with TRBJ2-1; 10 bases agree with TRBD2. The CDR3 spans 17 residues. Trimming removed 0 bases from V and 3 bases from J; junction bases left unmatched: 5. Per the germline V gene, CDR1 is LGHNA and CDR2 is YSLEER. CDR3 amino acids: CASSQDLAGVVYNEQFF. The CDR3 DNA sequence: TGCGCCAGCAGCCAAGATCTAGCGGGGGTGGTCTACAATGAGCAGTTCTTC.

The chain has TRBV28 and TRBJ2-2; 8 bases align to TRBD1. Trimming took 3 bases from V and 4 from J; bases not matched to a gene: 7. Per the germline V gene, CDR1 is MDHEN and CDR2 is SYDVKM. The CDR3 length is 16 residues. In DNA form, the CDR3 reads TGTGCCAGCAGTTTCCCAGGGGGCTTGGGCACCGGGGAGCTGTTTTTT. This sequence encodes CASSFPGGLGTGELFF.

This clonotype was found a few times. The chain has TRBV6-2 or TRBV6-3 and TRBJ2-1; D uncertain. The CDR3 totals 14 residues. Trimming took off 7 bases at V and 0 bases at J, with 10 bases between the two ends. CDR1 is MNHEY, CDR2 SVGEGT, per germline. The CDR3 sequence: CASTSASSYNEQFF. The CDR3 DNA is TGTGCCAGCACCTCAGCAAGCTCCTACAATGAGCAGTTCTTC.

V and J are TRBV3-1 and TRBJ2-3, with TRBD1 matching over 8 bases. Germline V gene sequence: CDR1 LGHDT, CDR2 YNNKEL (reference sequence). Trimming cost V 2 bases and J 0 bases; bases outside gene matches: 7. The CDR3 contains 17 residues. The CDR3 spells CASSQSRGQASTDTQYF. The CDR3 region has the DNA TGTGCCAGCAGCCAAAGTCGGGGACAGGCAAGCACAGATACGCAGTATTTT.

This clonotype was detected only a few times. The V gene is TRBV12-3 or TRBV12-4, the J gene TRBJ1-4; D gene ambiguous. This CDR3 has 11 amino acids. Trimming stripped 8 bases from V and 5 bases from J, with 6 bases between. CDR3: CASSINEKLFF. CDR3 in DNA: TGTGCCAGCTCTATAAATGAAAAACTGTTTTTT.

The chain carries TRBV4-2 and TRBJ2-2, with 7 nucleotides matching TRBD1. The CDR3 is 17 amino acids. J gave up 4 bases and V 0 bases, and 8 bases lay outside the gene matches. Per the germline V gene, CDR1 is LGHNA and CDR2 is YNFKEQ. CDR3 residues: CASSQDKGTDFTGELFF. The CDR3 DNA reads TGTGCCAGCAGCCAAGATAAGGGGACAGACTTCACCGGGGAGCTGTTTTTT.

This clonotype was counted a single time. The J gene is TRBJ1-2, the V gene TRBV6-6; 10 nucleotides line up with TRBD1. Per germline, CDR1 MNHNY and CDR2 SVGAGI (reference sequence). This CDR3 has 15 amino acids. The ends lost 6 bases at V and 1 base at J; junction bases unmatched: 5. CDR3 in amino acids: CASRETGGINYGYTF. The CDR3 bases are TGTGCCAGCAGGGAGACAGGGGGCATTAACTATGGCTACACCTTC.

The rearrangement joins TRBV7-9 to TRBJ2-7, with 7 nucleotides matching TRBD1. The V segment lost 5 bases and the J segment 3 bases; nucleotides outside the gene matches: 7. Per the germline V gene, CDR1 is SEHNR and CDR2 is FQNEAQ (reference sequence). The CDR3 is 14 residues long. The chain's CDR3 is CASSPRQGVYEQYF. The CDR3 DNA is TGTGCCAGCAGCCCACGACAGGGCGTCTACGAGCAGTACTTC. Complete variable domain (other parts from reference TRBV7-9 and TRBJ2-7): DTGVSQNPRHKITKRGQNVTFRCDPISEHNRLYWYRQTLGQGPEFLTYFQNEAQLEKSRLLSDRFSAERPKGSFSTLEIQRTEQGDSAMYLCASSPRQGVYEQYFGPGTRLTVT.

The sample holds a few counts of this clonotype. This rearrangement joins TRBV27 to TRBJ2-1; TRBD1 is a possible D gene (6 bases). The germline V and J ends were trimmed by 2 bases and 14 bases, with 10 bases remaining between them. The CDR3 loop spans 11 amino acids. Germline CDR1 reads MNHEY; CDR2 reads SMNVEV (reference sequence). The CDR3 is CASSLGDRKFF. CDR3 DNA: TGTGCCAGCAGTTTAGGAGACAGGAAGTTCTTC.

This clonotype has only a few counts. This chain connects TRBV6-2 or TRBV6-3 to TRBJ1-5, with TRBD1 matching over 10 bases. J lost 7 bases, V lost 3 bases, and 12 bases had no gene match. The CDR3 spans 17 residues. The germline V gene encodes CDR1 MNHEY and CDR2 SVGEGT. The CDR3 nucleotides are TGTGCCAGCAGTTATCCGGGACAGGGGTGGATGGAGCAGCCCCAGCATTTT. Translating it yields CASSYPGQGWMEQPQHF.

The CDR3 spells CASSLEPSGGGTDTQYF. DNA of the CDR3: TGTGCCAGCAGCTTAGAGCCTAGCGGGGGGGGCACAGATACGCAGTATTTT. The V gene is TRBV11-2, the J gene TRBJ2-3, with 12 bases matching TRBD2. The germline V gene encodes CDR1 SGHAT and CDR2 FQNNGV. This CDR3 has 17 residues. J lost 1 base, V lost 0 bases, and 2 bases had no gene match. Using reference TRBV11-2 and TRBJ2-3 for the parts outside the CDR3, the full variable domain is EAGVAQSPRYKIIEKRQSVAFWCNPISGHATLYWYQQILGQGPKLLIQFQNNGVVDDSQLPKDRFSAERLKGVDSTLKIQPAKLEDSAVYLCASSLEPSGGGTDTQYFGPGTRLTVL.

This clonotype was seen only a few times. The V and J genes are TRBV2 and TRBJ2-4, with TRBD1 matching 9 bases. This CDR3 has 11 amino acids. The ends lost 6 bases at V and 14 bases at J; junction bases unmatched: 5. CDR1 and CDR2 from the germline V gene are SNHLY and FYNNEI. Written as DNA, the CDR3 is TGTGCCAGCAGCGGGACAGGGCCAGAGTACTTC. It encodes CASSGTGPEYF.

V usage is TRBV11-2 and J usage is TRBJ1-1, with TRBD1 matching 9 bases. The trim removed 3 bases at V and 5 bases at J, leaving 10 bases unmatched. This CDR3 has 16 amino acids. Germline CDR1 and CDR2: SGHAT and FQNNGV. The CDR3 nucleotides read TGTGCCAGCAGCTTTAGCGGGACAGGGCCCCGAACTGAAGCTTTCTTT. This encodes CASSFSGTGPRTEAFF.